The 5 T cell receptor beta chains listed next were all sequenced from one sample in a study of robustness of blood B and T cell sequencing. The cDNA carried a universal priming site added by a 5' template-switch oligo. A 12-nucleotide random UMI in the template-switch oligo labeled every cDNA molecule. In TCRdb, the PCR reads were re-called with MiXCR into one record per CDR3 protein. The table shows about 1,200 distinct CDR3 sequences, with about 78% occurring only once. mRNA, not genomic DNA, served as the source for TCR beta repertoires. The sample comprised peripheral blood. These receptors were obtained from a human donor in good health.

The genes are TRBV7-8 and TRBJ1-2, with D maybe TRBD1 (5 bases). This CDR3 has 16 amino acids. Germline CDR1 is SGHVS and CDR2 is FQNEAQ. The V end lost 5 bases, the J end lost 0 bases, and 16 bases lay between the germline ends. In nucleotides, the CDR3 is TGTGCCAGCAGCCAGGGCGCAGACTCAACTAACTATGGCTACACCTTC. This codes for CASSQGADSTNYGYTF. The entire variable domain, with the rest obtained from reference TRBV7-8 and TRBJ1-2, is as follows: GAGVSQSPRYKVAKRGQDVALRCDPISGHVSLFWYQQALGQGPEFLTYFQNEAQLDKSGLPSDRFFAERPEGSVSTLKIQRTQQEDSAVYLCASSQGADSTNYGYTFGSGTRLTVV.

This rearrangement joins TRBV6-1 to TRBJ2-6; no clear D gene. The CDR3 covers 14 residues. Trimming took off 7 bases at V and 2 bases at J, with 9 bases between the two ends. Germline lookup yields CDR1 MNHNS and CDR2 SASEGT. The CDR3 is CASKSGPGANVLTF. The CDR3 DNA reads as TGTGCCAGCAAGTCAGGACCTGGGGCCAACGTCCTGACTTTC.

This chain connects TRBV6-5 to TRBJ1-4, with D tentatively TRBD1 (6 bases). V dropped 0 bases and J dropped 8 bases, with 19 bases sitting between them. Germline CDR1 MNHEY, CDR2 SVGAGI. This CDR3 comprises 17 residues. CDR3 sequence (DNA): TGTGCCAGCAGTTACTCGTCAACAGGGTCCGGCGGAGAAAAACTGTTTTTT. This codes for CASSYSSTGSGGEKLFF.

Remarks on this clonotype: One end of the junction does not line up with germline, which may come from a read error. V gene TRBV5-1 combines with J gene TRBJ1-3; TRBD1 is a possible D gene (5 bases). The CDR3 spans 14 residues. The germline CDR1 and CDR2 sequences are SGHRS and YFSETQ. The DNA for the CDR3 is TGCGCCAGCAGCCCGACAGAGGTGGGAAACACCACATATTTT. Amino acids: CASSPTEVGNTTYF.

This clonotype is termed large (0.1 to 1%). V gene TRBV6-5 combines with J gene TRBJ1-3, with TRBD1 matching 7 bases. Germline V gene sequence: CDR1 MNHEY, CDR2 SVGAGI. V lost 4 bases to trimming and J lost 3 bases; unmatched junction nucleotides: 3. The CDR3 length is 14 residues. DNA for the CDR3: TGTGCCAGCAGTTTCAGGGGGAATGGAAACACCATATATTTT. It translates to CASSFRGNGNTIYF.